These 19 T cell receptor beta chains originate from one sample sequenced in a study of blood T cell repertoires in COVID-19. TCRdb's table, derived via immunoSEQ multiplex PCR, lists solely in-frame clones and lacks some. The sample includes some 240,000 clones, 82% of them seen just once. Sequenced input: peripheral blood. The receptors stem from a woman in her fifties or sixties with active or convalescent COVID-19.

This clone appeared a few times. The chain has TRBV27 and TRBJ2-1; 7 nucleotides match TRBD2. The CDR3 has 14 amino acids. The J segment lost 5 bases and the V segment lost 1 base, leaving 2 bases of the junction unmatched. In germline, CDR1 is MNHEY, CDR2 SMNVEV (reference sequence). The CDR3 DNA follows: TGTGCCAGCAGTTTATGGGGGGGGAACAATGAGCAGTTCTTC. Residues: CASSLWGGNNEQFF.

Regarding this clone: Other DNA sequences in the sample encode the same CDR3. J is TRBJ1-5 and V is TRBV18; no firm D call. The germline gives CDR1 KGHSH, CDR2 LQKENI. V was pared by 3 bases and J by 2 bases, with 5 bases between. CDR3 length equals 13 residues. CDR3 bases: TGTGCCAGCTCACCCTCGGGCAATCAGCCCCAGCATTTT. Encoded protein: CASSPSGNQPQHF. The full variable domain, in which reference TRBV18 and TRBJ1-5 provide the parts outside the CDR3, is NAGVMQNPRHLVRRRGQEARLRCSPMKGHSHVYWYRQLPEEGLKFMVYLQKENIIDESGMPKERFSAEFPKEGPSILRIQQVVRGDSAAYFCASSPSGNQPQHFGDGTRLSIL.

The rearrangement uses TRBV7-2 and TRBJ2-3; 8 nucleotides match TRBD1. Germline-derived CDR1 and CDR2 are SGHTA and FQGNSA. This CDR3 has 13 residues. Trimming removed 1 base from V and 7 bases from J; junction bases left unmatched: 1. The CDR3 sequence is CASSLGTGYTQYF. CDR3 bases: TGTGCCAGCAGCTTAGGGACAGGGTATACGCAGTATTTT.

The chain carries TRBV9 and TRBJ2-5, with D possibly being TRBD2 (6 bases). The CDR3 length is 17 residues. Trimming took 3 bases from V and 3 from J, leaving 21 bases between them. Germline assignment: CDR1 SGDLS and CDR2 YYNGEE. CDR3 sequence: CASSAQGVLSGEETQYF. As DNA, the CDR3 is TGTGCCAGCAGCGCACAAGGGGTTCTTAGCGGAGAAGAGACCCAGTACTTC.

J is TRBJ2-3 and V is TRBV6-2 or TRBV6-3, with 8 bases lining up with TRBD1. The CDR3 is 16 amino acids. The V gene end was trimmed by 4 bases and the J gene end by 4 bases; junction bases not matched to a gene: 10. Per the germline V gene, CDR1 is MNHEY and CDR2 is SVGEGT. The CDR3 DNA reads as TGTGCCAGCAGTTGGCCCCGGACAGGGCCTTCAGATACGCAGTATTTT. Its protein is CASSWPRTGPSDTQYF.

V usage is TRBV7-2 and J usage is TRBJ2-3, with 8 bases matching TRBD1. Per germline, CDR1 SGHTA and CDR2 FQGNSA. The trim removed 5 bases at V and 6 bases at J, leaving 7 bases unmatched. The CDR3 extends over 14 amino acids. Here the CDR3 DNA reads TGTGCCAGCAGCACCCGGACAGGGTTGGATACGCAGTATTTT. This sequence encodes CASSTRTGLDTQYF.

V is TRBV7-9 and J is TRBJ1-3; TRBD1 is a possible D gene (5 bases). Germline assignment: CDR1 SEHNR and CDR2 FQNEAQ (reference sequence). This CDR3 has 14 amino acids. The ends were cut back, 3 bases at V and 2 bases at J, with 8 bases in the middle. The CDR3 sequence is CASSFAGAGNTIYF. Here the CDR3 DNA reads TGTGCCAGCAGCTTCGCGGGGGCTGGAAACACCATATATTTT.

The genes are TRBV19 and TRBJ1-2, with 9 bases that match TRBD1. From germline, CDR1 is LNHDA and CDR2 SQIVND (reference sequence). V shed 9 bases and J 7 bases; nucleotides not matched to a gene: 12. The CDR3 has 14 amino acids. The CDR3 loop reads CASRRQGDLSGYTF. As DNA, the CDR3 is TGTGCCAGCCGGCGACAGGGGGACCTCTCTGGCTACACCTTC.

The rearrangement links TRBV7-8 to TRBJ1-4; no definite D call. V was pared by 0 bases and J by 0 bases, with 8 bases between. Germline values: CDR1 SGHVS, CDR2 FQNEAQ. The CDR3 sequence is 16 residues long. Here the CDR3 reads CASSLAGVATNEKLFF. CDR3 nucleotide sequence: TGTGCCAGCAGCTTAGCGGGCGTTGCAACTAATGAAAAACTGTTTTTT.

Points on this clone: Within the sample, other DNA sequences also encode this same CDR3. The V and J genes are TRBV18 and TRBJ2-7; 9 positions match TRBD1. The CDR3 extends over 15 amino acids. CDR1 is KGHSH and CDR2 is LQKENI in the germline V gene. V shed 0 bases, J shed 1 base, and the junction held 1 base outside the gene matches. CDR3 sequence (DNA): TGTGCCAGCTCACCACCGGGACAGGGTTCCTACGAGCAGTACTTC. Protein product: CASSPPGQGSYEQYF.

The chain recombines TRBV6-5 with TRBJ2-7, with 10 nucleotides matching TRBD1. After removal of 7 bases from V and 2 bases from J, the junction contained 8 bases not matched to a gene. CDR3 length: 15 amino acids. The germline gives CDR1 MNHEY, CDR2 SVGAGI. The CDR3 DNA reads TGTGCCAGCACCGAGAGACAGGGGGCGCCCTACGAGCAGTACTTC. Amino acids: CASTERQGAPYEQYF.

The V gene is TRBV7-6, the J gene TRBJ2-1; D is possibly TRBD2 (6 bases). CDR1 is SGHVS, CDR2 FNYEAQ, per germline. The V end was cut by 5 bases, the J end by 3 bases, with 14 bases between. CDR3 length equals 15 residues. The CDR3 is CASSPLGDFYNEQFF. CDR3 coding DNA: TGTGCCAGCAGCCCCTTGGGGGACTTCTACAATGAGCAGTTCTTC.

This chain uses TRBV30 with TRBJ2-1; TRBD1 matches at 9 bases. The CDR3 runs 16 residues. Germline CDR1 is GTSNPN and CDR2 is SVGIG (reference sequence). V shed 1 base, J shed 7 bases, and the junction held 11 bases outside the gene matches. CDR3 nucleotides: TGTGCCTGGAGTGACCAGGGACAGGGCCTCTTTAATGAGCAGTTCTTC. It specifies CAWSDQGQGLFNEQFF.

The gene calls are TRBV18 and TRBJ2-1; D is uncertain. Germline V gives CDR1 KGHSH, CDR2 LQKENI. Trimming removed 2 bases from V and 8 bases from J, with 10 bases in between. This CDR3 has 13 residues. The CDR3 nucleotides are TGTGCCAGCTCACCAAGGAGCACGGATGAGCAGTTCTTC. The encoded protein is CASSPRSTDEQFF.

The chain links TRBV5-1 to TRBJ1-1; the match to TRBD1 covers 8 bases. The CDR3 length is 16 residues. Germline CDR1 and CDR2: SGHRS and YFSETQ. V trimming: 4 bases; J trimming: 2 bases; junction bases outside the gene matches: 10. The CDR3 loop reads CASSRTGWGGNTEAFF. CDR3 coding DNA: TGCGCCAGCAGCCGGACAGGGTGGGGAGGAAACACTGAAGCTTTCTTT. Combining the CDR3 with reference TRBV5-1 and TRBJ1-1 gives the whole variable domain KAGVTQTPRYLIKTRGQQVTLSCSPISGHRSVSWYQQTPGQGLQFLFEYFSETQRNKGNFPGRFSGRQFSNSRSEMNVSTLELGDSALYLCASSRTGWGGNTEAFFGQGTRLTVV.

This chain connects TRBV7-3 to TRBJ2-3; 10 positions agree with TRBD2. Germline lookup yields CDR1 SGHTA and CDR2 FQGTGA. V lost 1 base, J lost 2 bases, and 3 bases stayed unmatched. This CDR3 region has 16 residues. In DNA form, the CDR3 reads TGTGCCAGCAGCTTAAGAGCGGGGGGGAACACAGATACGCAGTATTTT. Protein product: CASSLRAGGNTDTQYF.

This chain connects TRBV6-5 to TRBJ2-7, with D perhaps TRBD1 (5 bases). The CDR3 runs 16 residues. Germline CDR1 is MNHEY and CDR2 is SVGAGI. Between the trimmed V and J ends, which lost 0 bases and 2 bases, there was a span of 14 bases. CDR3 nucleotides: TGTGCCAGCAGTTACTCCATCCCCGACAGTCCCTACGAGCAGTACTTC. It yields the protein CASSYSIPDSPYEQYF.

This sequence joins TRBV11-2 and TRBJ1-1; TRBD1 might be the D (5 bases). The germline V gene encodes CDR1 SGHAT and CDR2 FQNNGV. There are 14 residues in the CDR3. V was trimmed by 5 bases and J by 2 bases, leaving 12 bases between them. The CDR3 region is CASSPRTPNTEAFF. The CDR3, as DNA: TGTGCCAGCAGCCCCCGGACACCCAACACTGAAGCTTTCTTT.

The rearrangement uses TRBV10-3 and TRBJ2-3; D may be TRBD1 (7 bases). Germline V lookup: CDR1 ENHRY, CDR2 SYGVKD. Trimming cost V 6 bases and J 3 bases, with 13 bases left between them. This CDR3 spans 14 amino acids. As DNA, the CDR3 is TGTGCCATCAGGGAGGGGGCGCTGACAGATACGCAGTATTTT. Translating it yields CAIREGALTDTQYF.